Listed here is a single T cell receptor beta chain. The CDR3 is 16 amino acids. Germline V CDR1 and CDR2: LNHDA, SQIVND (reference sequence). Deletions cut 4 bases from V and 4 bases from J, with 17 bases between. The record originates from a study of cytomegalovirus exposure and HLA in healthy donors. 13 Jbeta primers and 60 Vbeta primers were used for the PCR. Measured with immunoSEQ multiplex PCR; TCRdb has only the in-frame clones, and not every one. The data contain 100,000 or so clones, about three quarters of them singletons. The material sequenced was PBMCs. The V call is TRBV19, the J call TRBJ1-5; D is perhaps TRBD1 (5 bases). This clonotype was sampled from a male donor in good health and CMV-seropositive. The CDR3 is CASSTGSGGGNQPQHF. The CDR3 nucleotides are TGTGCCAGTAGTACAGGGTCGGGAGGTGGGAATCAGCCCCAGCATTTT.